This paragraph reports one TCR beta chain. This record comes from a study of shared clonotypes between healthy human individuals. The CDR3 runs 14 residues. The V gene's germline CDR1 is SEHNR and CDR2 FQNEAQ (reference sequence). V was clipped by 4 bases and J by 5 bases, with 14 bases between them. Authors' data handling: ImmunoSEQ supplied junction-only sequences lacking quality scores, so filtering was different. Assay: immunoSEQ multiplex PCR; the TCRdb copy retains only in-frame clones and omits some. V and J calls and clone size are as listed in that table; D and trimming were resolved from the DNA. There are about 1,500,000 clones in the sample; roughly 95% occur only once, and approximately 1.1% lies in the top ten.

The rearrangement joins TRBV7-9 to TRBJ2-5; tentatively, D is TRBD2 (6 bases). This receptor was obtained from a man younger than 40 in good health. The sequenced material came from naive CD4+ T cells sorted from blood. Noted subset: CD45RA+ positively selected. The CDR3 is CASSSGLTLETQYF. The CDR3 DNA is TGTGCCAGCAGCTCGGGACTCACCCTGGAGACCCAGTACTTC.